What follows is one T cell receptor beta chain and its context. Its antigen is still unknown. The data stem from a study of cytomegalovirus exposure and HLA in healthy donors. The PCR had 60 Vbeta and 13 Jbeta primers. Data came from immunoSEQ multiplex PCR; TCRdb stores just in-frame clones and leaves some out. The sample lists 78,000 or so clones; approximately 66% were seen once. The study, taken as a whole, reports: Reportedly, a later analysis found an Asian-associated ancestry cluster had fewer N-insertions than the approximately 700-donor mean.

The clonotype comes from a male donor in good health and CMV-seropositive. The specimen sequenced was PBMCs.

Here the CDR3 DNA reads TGTGCCAGCAGCTTACAGCGGGACCGGGGGACCCAGTACTTC. It translates to CASSLQRDRGTQYF. The chain uses TRBV7-2 and TRBJ2-5; TRBD2 matches at 7 bases. This CDR3 region has 14 residues. The ends lost 2 bases at V and 7 bases at J; junction bases unmatched: 7. The V gene's germline CDR1 is SGHTA and CDR2 FQGNSA.